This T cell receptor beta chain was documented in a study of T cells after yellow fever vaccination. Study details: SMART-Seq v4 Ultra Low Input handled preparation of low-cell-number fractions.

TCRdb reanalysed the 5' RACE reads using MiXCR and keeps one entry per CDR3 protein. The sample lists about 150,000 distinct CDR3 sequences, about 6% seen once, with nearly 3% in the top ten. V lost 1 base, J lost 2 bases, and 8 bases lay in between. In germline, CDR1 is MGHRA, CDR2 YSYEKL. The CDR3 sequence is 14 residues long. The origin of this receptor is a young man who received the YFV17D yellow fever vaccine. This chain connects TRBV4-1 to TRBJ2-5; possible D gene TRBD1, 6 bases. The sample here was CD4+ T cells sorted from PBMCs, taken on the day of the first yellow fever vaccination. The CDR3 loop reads CASSQVGQQETQYF. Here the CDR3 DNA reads TGCGCCAGCAGCCAAGTTGGACAGCAAGAGACCCAGTACTTC.